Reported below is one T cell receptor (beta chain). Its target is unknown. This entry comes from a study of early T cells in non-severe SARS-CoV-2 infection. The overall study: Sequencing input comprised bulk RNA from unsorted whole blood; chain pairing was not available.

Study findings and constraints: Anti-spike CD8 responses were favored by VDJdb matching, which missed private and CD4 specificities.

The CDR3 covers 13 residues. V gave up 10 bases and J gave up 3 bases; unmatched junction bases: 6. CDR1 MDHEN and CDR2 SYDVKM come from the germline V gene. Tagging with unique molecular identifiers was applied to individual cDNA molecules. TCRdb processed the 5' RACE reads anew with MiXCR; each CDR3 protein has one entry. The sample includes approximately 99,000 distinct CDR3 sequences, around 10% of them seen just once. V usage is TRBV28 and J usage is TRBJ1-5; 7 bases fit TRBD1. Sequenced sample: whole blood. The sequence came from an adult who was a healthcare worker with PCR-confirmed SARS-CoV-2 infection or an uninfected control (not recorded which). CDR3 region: CAIAGTDNQPQHF. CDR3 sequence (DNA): TGTGCCATCGCTGGGACAGACAATCAGCCCCAGCATTTT. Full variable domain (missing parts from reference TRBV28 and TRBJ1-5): DVKVTQSSRYLVKRTGEKVFLECVQDMDHENMFWYRQDPGLGLRLIYFSYDVKMKEKGDIPEGYSVSREKKERFSLILESASTNQTSMYLCAIAGTDNQPQHFGDGTRLSIL.